This TCR beta chain is drawn from a study of blood T cell repertoires in COVID-19. Across the whole study: COVID-19 samples collected from the United States, Italy and Spain covered acute and convalescent phases. T cells, B-cell-depleted T cells, or PBMCs supplied cDNA or gDNA.

Original handling: Reference gene primer amplification yielded estimated nucleated cell counts. Clones were sequenced by immunoSEQ multiplex PCR, and TCRdb holds only the in-frame ones, with some missing. That table furnishes V, J and clone size, whereas the DNA furnished D and trimming. Of 95,000 to 150,000 clones listed, roughly four fifths are singletons. This clone was counted once. The CDR3 consists of 15 residues. V shed 4 bases and J 6 bases; nucleotides not matched to a gene: 5. Germline loops: CDR1 SGHTA, CDR2 FQGNSA. The chain recombines TRBV7-2 with TRBJ2-1, with 11 bases fitting TRBD2. The clonotype comes from a human donor in a cohort sampled during active COVID-19. The sequenced material came from peripheral blood. The CDR3 reads CASSSPGLAANEQFF. The CDR3 nucleotides read TGTGCCAGCAGCTCCCCGGGACTAGCGGCCAATGAGCAGTTCTTC.